A single sample gave rise to the 20 T cell receptor beta chains below, sequenced in a study of T cell responses to AZD1222 COVID-19 vaccine. Libraries were prepared by immunoSEQ multiplex PCR; TCRdb keeps only in-frame clonotypes and omits some of them. The sample holds about 39,000 clones; about nine tenths are singletons and the top ten take 26%. Sequencing was performed on peripheral blood, taken 28 days after the second dose of the MenACWY control vaccine. These receptors were obtained from an adult who received the MenACWY meningococcal vaccine as a control.

This chain joins TRBV30 and TRBJ2-7; D unclear. V was pared by 5 bases and J by 0 bases, with 17 bases between. CDR1 GTSNPN and CDR2 SVGIG come from the germline V gene (reference sequence). The CDR3 length is 15 residues. The DNA for the CDR3 is TGTGCCTGGGGATTTGTTCGGCGTTACTCCTACGAGCAGTACTTC. Its protein product is CAWGFVRRYSYEQYF.

The chain links TRBV5-1 to TRBJ2-7, with D perhaps TRBD2 (5 bases). V was trimmed by 4 bases and J by 0 bases, leaving 8 bases between them. Germline CDR1 SGHRS, CDR2 YFSETQ. This CDR3 has 13 amino acids. As DNA, the CDR3 is TGCGCCAGCAGCGGCGGGCTCTCCTACGAGCAGTACTTC. This gives the protein CASSGGLSYEQYF.

The J gene is TRBJ2-1, the V gene TRBV7-3; TRBD2 might be the D (6 bases). The CDR3 is made up of 14 amino acids. The germline V gene has CDR1 SGHTA and CDR2 FQGTGA. Trimming left V 2 bases short and J 5 bases short, with 10 bases between. The CDR3 spells CASSLGTGHNEQFF. Written as DNA, the CDR3 is TGTGCCAGCAGCTTAGGGACTGGACACAATGAGCAGTTCTTC.

This sequence joins TRBV19 and TRBJ1-2; maybe TRBD1 (5 bases). V gave up 5 bases and J gave up 5 bases, with 27 bases separating them. CDR3 size: 18 residues. Germline V gene sequence: CDR1 LNHDA, CDR2 SQIVND (reference sequence). The CDR3, as DNA: TGTGCCAGTAGTCCAAACTTTCCCGGGACCCCGGCCGGGTATGGCTACACCTTC. It specifies CASSPNFPGTPAGYGYTF. Combining the CDR3 with reference TRBV19 and TRBJ1-2 gives the whole variable domain DGGITQSPKYLFRKEGQNVTLSCEQNLNHDAMYWYRQDPGQGLRLIYYSQIVNDFQKGDIAEGYSVSREKKESFPLTVTSAQKNPTAFYLCASSPNFPGTPAGYGYTFGSGTRLTVV.

The chain uses TRBV24-1 and TRBJ2-1, with no clear D. CDR3 size: 11 residues. V lost 4 bases, J lost 5 bases, and 2 bases lay in between. Germline loops: CDR1 KGHDR, CDR2 SFDVKD. This CDR3 is CATSEDNEQFF. CDR3 sequence (DNA): TGTGCCACCAGTGAGGACAATGAGCAGTTCTTC.

In this sample, this clone turned up once. V and J are TRBV30 and TRBJ1-2, with TRBD1 identical over 7 bases. V was pared by 4 bases and J by 5 bases, with 10 bases of the junction left unmatched. The CDR3 runs 14 residues. Germline loops: CDR1 GTSNPN, CDR2 SVGIG (reference sequence). The CDR3 is CAWTPDRTLYGYTF. CDR3 DNA: TGTGCCTGGACCCCGGACAGGACCTTGTATGGCTACACCTTC.

The genes are TRBV5-4 and TRBJ1-1, with 7 positions matching TRBD1. V lost 3 bases, J lost 9 bases, and 11 bases stayed unmatched. CDR1 and CDR2 (germline): SGHNT, YYREEE (reference sequence). This CDR3 has 14 residues. The CDR3 loop is CASSWRQGDVKAFF. The CDR3 DNA follows: TGTGCCAGCAGCTGGAGACAGGGAGATGTTAAAGCTTTCTTT. The whole variable domain, remainder taken from reference TRBV5-4 and TRBJ1-1, is ETGVTQSPTHLIKTRGQQVTLRCSSQSGHNTVSWYQQALGQGPQFIFQYYREEENGRGNFPPRFSGLQFPNYSSELNVNALELDDSALYLCASSWRQGDVKAFFGQGTRLTVV.

The V gene is TRBV7-6, the J gene TRBJ2-3, with 7 bases identical to TRBD2. Germline loops: CDR1 SGHVS, CDR2 FNYEAQ. The CDR3 extends over 15 amino acids. Trimming took 5 bases from V and 6 from J; bases not matched to a gene: 11. CDR3 region: CASSPLGGGQDTQYF. As DNA, the CDR3 is TGTGCCAGCAGCCCACTGGGGGGAGGGCAGGATACGCAGTATTTT. The full variable domain, rest sourced from reference TRBV7-6 and TRBJ2-3, is GAGVSQSPRYKVTKRGQDVALRCDPISGHVSLYWYRQALGQGPEFLTYFNYEAQQDKSGLPNDRFSAERPEGSISTLTIQRTEQRDSAMYRCASSPLGGGQDTQYFGPGTRLTVL.

The sample holds a few counts of this clone. The genes are TRBV5-1 and TRBJ2-7, with TRBD1 matching over 9 bases. After removal of 3 bases from V and 4 bases from J, the junction contained 8 bases not matched to a gene. CDR3 length equals 15 residues. The germline gives CDR1 SGHRS, CDR2 YFSETQ. The CDR3 reads CASSSPGTGSYEQYF. In DNA, the CDR3 is TGCGCCAGCAGCTCCCCCGGGACAGGGTCATACGAGCAGTACTTC.

The chain employs TRBV19 and TRBJ1-3; D is possibly TRBD1 (6 bases). Germline V lookup: CDR1 LNHDA, CDR2 SQIVND (reference sequence). Between the trimmed V and J ends, which lost 6 bases and 3 bases, there was a span of 9 bases. The CDR3 consists of 13 residues. CDR3 in amino acids: CASSQGSGNTIYF. CDR3 sequence (DNA): TGTGCCAGTAGCCAGGGGAGTGGAAACACCATATATTTT. The full variable domain, rest sourced from reference TRBV19 and TRBJ1-3, is DGGITQSPKYLFRKEGQNVTLSCEQNLNHDAMYWYRQDPGQGLRLIYYSQIVNDFQKGDIAEGYSVSREKKESFPLTVTSAQKNPTAFYLCASSQGSGNTIYFGEGSWLTVV.

V is TRBV5-4 and J is TRBJ2-6; D is possibly TRBD1 (6 bases). The CDR3 is made up of 15 amino acids. V lost 5 bases and J 0 bases, leaving 9 bases between the germline ends. Germline loops: CDR1 SGHNT, CDR2 YYREEE (reference sequence). The CDR3 protein is CASSSQGSGANVLTF. The CDR3 DNA reads TGTGCCAGCAGTTCACAGGGCTCTGGGGCCAACGTCCTGACTTTC.

The V gene is TRBV7-9, the J gene TRBJ2-1, with D perhaps being TRBD1 or TRBD2 (5 bases each). The CDR3 extends over 14 amino acids. The ends were cut back, 1 base at V and 5 bases at J, with 9 bases in the middle. CDR1 and CDR2 (germline): SEHNR, FQNEAQ (reference sequence). The CDR3 region is CASSLVPGHNEQFF. CDR3 sequence (DNA): TGTGCCAGCAGCTTAGTTCCGGGGCACAATGAGCAGTTCTTC.

The V gene is TRBV12-3 or TRBV12-4, the J gene TRBJ2-1; D is uncertain. Between the trimmed V and J ends, which lost 2 bases and 6 bases, there was a span of 2 bases. The CDR3 contains 11 residues. This chain's CDR3 is CASSLLNEQFF. CDR3 nucleotide sequence: TGTGCCAGCAGTTTACTCAATGAGCAGTTCTTC.

The chain recombines TRBV6-5 with TRBJ1-1, with D possibly being TRBD1 (6 bases). The CDR3 loop spans 14 amino acids. Germline CDR1 is MNHEY and CDR2 is SVGAGI. Trimming pared 4 bases from V and 8 bases from J, leaving 17 bases between. CDR3 protein: CASSFDRRSPEAFF. CDR3 coding DNA: TGTGCCAGCAGTTTCGACAGGAGGTCTCCCGAAGCTTTCTTT.

The V call is TRBV5-1, the J call TRBJ2-7; D not resolved. The CDR3 has 14 residues. Trimming shortened V by 2 bases and J by 3 bases, and 12 bases separated the two germline ends. From germline, CDR1 is SGHRS and CDR2 YFSETQ. The CDR3 DNA reads TGCGCCAGCAGCTTCCGCACCAACAACTACGAGCAGTACTTC. Protein product: CASSFRTNNYEQYF.

The rearrangement joins TRBV5-6 to TRBJ1-1, with 7 bases that match TRBD1. V shed 4 bases, J shed 4 bases, and the junction held 10 bases outside the gene matches. The CDR3 loop spans 15 amino acids. Germline V lookup: CDR1 SGHDT, CDR2 YYEEEE. CDR3 DNA: TGTGCCAGCAGCCTCTCGGAGGGACAGATCACTGAAGCTTTCTTT. The encoded protein is CASSLSEGQITEAFF.

J is TRBJ2-1 and V is TRBV5-1, with a tentative D call TRBD2 (6 bases). From germline, CDR1 is SGHRS and CDR2 YFSETQ. This CDR3 spans 13 amino acids. Trimming stripped 4 bases from V and 8 bases from J, with 13 bases between. As DNA, the CDR3 is TGCGCCAGCAGCCGGGACTGGAGGGATGAGCAGTTCTTC. Translating it yields CASSRDWRDEQFF.

The chain carries TRBV12-5 and TRBJ2-1; 12 bases match TRBD2. V lost 7 bases to trimming and J lost 6 bases; unmatched junction nucleotides: 7. The CDR3 spans 15 residues. Germline V gene sequence: CDR1 LGHNT, CDR2 FRNRAP. DNA for the CDR3: TGTGCTAGTGCCCCTCCGACTAGCGGGAGCAATGAGCAGTTCTTC. Protein: CASAPPTSGSNEQFF.

The rearrangement links TRBV9 to TRBJ2-1, with a weak D call TRBD2 (6 bases). Trimming removed 8 bases from V and 3 bases from J, with 18 bases in between. Germline V lookup: CDR1 SGDLS, CDR2 YYNGEE. This CDR3 contains 15 residues. The CDR3 reads CASQPGGTGYNEQFF. The CDR3 DNA follows: TGTGCCAGTCAGCCTGGCGGGACGGGCTACAATGAGCAGTTCTTC.

The chain uses TRBV3-1 (or the pseudogene TRBV3-2) and TRBJ2-7; D ambiguous. The CDR3 sequence is 11 residues long. The germline V gene encodes CDR1 LGHDT and CDR2 YNNKEL (reference sequence). With 1 base removed from V and 7 bases from J, the gap between germline ends came to 5 bases. This CDR3 reads CASSQGREQYF. The CDR3 bases are TGTGCCAGCAGCCAAGGTCGGGAGCAGTACTTC.